Sequencing of this TCR beta chain was carried out in a study of T cell responses to AZD1222 COVID-19 vaccine. Germline-derived CDR1 and CDR2 are SNHLY and FYNNEI. Trimming took 8 bases from V and 6 from J, leaving 28 bases between them. The CDR3 is 17 residues long. As for this clone: Its specificity is not known.

Sequencing was performed with immunoSEQ multiplex PCR; in TCRdb, only in-frame clones are kept and a portion is missing. The repertoire holds 130,000 to 150,000 clones, with roughly 89% as singletons. Points from the study as a whole: Donors were chiefly white British, with a greater number of females, and clonal diversity was perhaps underestimated. Across spike, vaccine-associated CD4 TCRs were found, dominant at 160-218 and 743-854.

The analysis combined second doses at about 4 or about 12 weeks. The sequences come from peripheral blood, collected 28 days after the second AZD1222 dose. This receptor was identified in an adult who received the AZD1222 COVID-19 vaccine. The chain couples TRBV2 to TRBJ1-2; TRBD1 might be the D (5 bases). In DNA form, the CDR3 reads TGTGCCAGCCCCTCCACCGAGCAGGGTTTGGTGAAGAATGGCTACACCTTC. Protein product: CASPSTEQGLVKNGYTF.